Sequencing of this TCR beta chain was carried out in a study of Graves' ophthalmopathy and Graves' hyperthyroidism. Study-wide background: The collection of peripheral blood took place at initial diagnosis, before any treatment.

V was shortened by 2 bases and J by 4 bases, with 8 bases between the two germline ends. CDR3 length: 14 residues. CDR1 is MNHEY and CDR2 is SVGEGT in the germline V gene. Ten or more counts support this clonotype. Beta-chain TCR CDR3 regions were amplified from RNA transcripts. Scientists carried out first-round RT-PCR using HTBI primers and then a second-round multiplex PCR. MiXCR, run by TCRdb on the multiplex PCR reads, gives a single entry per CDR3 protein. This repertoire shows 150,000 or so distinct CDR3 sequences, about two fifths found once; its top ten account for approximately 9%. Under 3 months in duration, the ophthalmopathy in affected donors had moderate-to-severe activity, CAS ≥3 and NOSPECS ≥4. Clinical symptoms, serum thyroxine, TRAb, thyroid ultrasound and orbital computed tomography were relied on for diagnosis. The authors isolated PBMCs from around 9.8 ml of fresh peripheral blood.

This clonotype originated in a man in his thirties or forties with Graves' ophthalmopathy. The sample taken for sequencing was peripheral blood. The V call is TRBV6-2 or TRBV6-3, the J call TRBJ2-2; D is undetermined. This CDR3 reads CASSYATATGELFF. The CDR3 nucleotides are TGTGCCAGCAGTTACGCTACCGCCACCGGGGAGCTGTTTTTT.